This TCR beta chain originates from a study of blood T cell repertoires in COVID-19. Overall study context: PBMCs, B-cell-depleted T cells, or T cells were the source of the cDNA or gDNA that made up the material.

The authors' processing: Amplification of reference gene primers provided the estimated nucleated cell counts. Repertoires were generated with immunoSEQ multiplex PCR, while TCRdb's copy carries only in-frame clones and drops some. That table supplies the V and J calls and clone size; D and trimming were determined from the DNA. This repertoire shows 150,000 to 200,000 clones, approximately 89% found once; its top ten account for roughly 2.5%. The CDR3 is 14 amino acids. The germline V gene encodes CDR1 SEHNR and CDR2 FQNEAQ (reference sequence). V was trimmed by 5 bases and J by 6 bases, leaving 13 bases between them.

This chain uses TRBV7-9 with TRBJ1-4, with a possible D match to TRBD1 (6 bases). The sequence derives from a man aged 40-49 years with active or convalescent COVID-19. The sequenced material came from peripheral blood. The CDR3 loop reads CASSLRGADEKLFF. The CDR3 DNA is TGTGCCAGCAGCCTGCGGGGGGCGGATGAAAAACTGTTTTTT.